The subject of this entry is one TCR beta chain. The data belong to a study of blood T cell repertoires in COVID-19. At the level of the study: Acute-phase and convalescent COVID-19 samples originated in the United States, Italy and Spain. T cells, B-cell-depleted T cells, or PBMCs supplied cDNA or gDNA.

All enrollees were about 18 to 100 years old and from fewer than 30 US areas. Participant-given clinical history determined each cohort assignment. Clones were read by immunoSEQ multiplex PCR, and TCRdb kept only the in-frame ones, dropping some. The data show around 230,000 clones, with over 80% seen just once and over 9% held by the top ten. This clonotype was obtained from a man younger than 35 with acute COVID-19. Material: PBMCs or T cells enriched from blood (not recorded which).

The CDR3 spells CASTRTGISGETQYF. The DNA of the CDR3 is TGTGCCAGTACCCGGACTGGCATTAGCGGCGAGACCCAGTACTTC. V and J are TRBV19 and TRBJ2-5; the D gene is possibly TRBD2 (6 bases). Trimming left V 7 bases short and J 5 bases short, with 20 bases between. CDR1 is LNHDA, CDR2 SQIVND, per germline (reference sequence). This CDR3 is 15 amino acids long.